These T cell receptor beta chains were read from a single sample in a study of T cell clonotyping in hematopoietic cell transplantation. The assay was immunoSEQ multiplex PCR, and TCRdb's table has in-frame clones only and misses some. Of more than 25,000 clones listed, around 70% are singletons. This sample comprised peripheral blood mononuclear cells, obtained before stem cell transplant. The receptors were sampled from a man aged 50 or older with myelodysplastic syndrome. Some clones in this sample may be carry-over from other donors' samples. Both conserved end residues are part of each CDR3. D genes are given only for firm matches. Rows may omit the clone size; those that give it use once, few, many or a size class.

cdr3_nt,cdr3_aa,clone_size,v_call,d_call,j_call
TGCAGCGTTCCTGGACAGGGTCCTGGGGCTTTCTTT,CSVPGQGPGAFF,.,TRBV29-1,TRBD1,TRBJ1-1
TGTGCATGGAGTGTAGGCGCCCGCGTCGAGCCCCAGCATTTT,CAWSVGARVEPQHF,.,TRBV30,.,TRBJ1-5
TGTGCCAGCAGCTTAGCGTCAGGACGAGGCTACACCTTC,CASSLASGRGYTF,.,TRBV13,.,TRBJ1-2
TGTGCCAGCAGCCAAGAGCTTTTGCAAGCCGGGGAGCTGTTTTTT,CASSQELLQAGELFF,.,TRBV14,.,TRBJ2-2
TGCGCCAGCAGCCAAGAGCCACAGGGTTGGGGCGGGGAGCTGTTTTTT,CASSQEPQGWGGELFF,.,TRBV4-3,.,TRBJ2-2
TGTGCCAGCAGCCGTCGGGAGGGCACAGATACGCAGTATTTT,CASSRREGTDTQYF,few,TRBV11-3,TRBD2,TRBJ2-3
TGTGCCTGGAGGGGTAGCTTCTATGGCTACACCTTC,CAWRGSFYGYTF,.,TRBV30,.,TRBJ1-2
TGCAGCGTTGAAGCCCGGTTAGGACAGACAAAGGTGCCCCAGTACTTC,CSVEARLGQTKVPQYF,.,TRBV29-1,.,TRBJ2-5
TGTGCCTGGAGTGTACCCCTAAGAGGGACTGAAGCTTTCTTT,CAWSVPLRGTEAFF,.,TRBV30,.,TRBJ1-1
TGTGCCAGCAGGGTAAAAGGCGGGGTCACGCAGTATTTT,CASRVKGGVTQYF,.,TRBV6-5,.,TRBJ2-3
TGTGCCAGCAGCAGTGGAACAGGGACCCTCTACGAGCAGTACTTC,CASSSGTGTLYEQYF,.,TRBV6-1,.,TRBJ2-7
TGTGCCTGGAGTGTACAACAGGGTAATGGCTACACCTTC,CAWSVQQGNGYTF,.,TRBV30,.,TRBJ1-2
TGCAGCGTCCCCCAGGGGGGCCTCACGAACTATGGCTACACCTTC,CSVPQGGLTNYGYTF,.,TRBV29-1,TRBD1,TRBJ1-2
TGTGCCAGCAGTTACGGACTAGCGGACAATGAGCAGTTCTTC,CASSYGLADNEQFF,.,TRBV28,TRBD2,TRBJ2-1
TGCAGCGTTGAGGTTAGCCCCGACGGCTACACCTTC,CSVEVSPDGYTF,.,TRBV29-1,.,TRBJ1-2
TGCGCCAGCAGCCAGGGAGGGACAGGGTCTCGGGAGCAGTACTTC,CASSQGGTGSREQYF,few,TRBV4-3,TRBD1,TRBJ2-7
TGTGCCAGCAGTTCTACGCCGGCTGAAGCTTTCTTT,CASSSTPAEAFF,.,TRBV6-6,.,TRBJ1-1
TGTGCCAGCAGTATGGTGAACACTGAAGCTTTCTTT,CASSMVNTEAFF,once,TRBV28,.,TRBJ1-1
TGTGCCAGCAGTACCCTTGACAGCAACCTTAACTATGGCTACACCTTC,CASSTLDSNLNYGYTF,.,TRBV6-6,.,TRBJ1-2
TGCGCCACGTCGGGGGGCAGGGAAAAACTGTTTTTT,CATSGGREKLFF,.,TRBV29-1,.,TRBJ1-4
TGCAGTGCTTACTTTAATGAAAAACTGTTTTTT,CSAYFNEKLFF,.,TRBV20-1,.,TRBJ1-4
TGTGCCTCATGGACAGTTTCCTACGAGCAGTACTTC,CASWTVSYEQYF,.,TRBV30,.,TRBJ2-7
TGTGCCAGCAGCCCCCAGGGGGCAGAGCAGCCCCAGCATTTT,CASSPQGAEQPQHF,.,TRBV2,TRBD1,TRBJ1-5
TGTGCCTGGAGTGTTTTAGGGCAGGGAGTCTATGGCTACACCTTC,CAWSVLGQGVYGYTF,.,TRBV30,.,TRBJ1-2
TGTGCCAGCAGTGAACTAGCGGGAGGCGATACGCAGTATTTT,CASSELAGGDTQYF,.,TRBV25-1,TRBD2,TRBJ2-3
TGTGCCTGGGGGCCGAAGGGGAATCAGCCCCAGCATTTT,CAWGPKGNQPQHF,.,TRBV30,.,TRBJ1-5